This T cell receptor (beta chain) was found in a study of Graves' ophthalmopathy and Graves' hyperthyroidism. This clonotype was picked up a small number of times. The target antigen is unknown. Study conclusions and caveats: Among thyroid clonotypes expanded above 0.001 frequency, most also appeared in blood.

The study recruited hyperthyroidism patients aged 18 to 65 who were newly diagnosed, under 2 months' duration. Symptoms, serum thyroxine and TRAb, thyroid ultrasound, and orbital computed tomography formed the diagnostic basis. CDR1 is SGDLS, CDR2 YYNGEE, per germline. Trimming shortened V by 4 bases and J by 10 bases, and 21 bases separated the two germline ends. CDR3 length: 14 amino acids. RNA transcripts were the source from which TCR beta CDR3 regions were amplified. The first-round RT-PCR employed HTBI primers together with the Qiagen OneStep RT-PCR kit. A multiplex PCR was then performed as the second round. TCRdb re-derived calls from the multiplex PCR reads in MiXCR, one entry per CDR3 protein. The table includes about 1.2 million distinct CDR3 sequences, about two fifths detected once.

The material sequenced was peripheral blood or thyroid tissue (not recorded which). The TCR sequence derives from an adult man with Graves' hyperthyroidism. The rearrangement joins TRBV9 to TRBJ2-7, with a tentative D call TRBD1 (5 bases). CDR3 DNA sequence: TGTGCCAGCAGCCAAGGCTTCGCGGCTAGGGGTCAGTACTTC. Protein product: CASSQGFAARGQYF.